This T cell receptor (beta chain) was captured in a study of blood T cell repertoires in COVID-19. Across the study: Acute and convalescent COVID-19 specimens originated in the United States, Italy and Spain. PBMCs, B-cell-depleted T cells, or T cells provided the cDNA or gDNA that made up the material.

CDR3 length: 11 amino acids. Germline V lookup: CDR1 GTSNPN, CDR2 SVGIG (reference sequence). With 2 bases clipped from V and 11 bases from J, the junction kept 5 bases outside the gene matches. Method: immunoSEQ multiplex PCR; TCRdb's copy keeps in-frame clones and lacks some. Of 200,000 to 300,000 clones listed, over 80% are singletons. The rearrangement joins TRBV30 to TRBJ2-7; 8 positions agree with TRBD2. Sequenced sample: peripheral blood. This TCR derives from an older woman with active or convalescent COVID-19. CDR3 sequence: CAWSNGGRKYF. As DNA, the CDR3 is TGTGCCTGGAGTAATGGCGGGAGGAAGTACTTC.